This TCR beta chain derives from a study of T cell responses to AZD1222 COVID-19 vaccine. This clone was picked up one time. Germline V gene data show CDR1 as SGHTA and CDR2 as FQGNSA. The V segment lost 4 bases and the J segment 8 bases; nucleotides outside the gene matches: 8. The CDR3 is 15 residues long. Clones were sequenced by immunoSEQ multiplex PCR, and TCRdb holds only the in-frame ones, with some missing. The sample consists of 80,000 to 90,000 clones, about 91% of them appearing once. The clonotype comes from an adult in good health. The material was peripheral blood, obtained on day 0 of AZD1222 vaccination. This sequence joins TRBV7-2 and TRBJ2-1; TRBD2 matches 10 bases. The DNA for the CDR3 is TGTGCCAGCAGCTCCGCTAGCGGGAGTGGCTATGAGCAGTTCTTC. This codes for CASSSASGSGYEQFF.